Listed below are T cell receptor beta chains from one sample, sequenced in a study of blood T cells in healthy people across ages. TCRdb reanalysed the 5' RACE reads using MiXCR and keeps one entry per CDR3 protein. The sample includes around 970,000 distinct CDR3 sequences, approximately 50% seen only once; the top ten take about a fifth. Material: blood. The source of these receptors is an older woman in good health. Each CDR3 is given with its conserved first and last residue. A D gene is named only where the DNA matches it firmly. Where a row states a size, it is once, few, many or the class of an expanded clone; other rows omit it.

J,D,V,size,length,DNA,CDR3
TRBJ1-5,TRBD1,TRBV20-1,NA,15,TGCAGTGCTAGATCCCCAGGGGGCGTACATCAGCCCCAGCATTTT,CSARSPGGVHQPQHF
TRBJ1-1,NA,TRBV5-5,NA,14,TGTGCCAGCAGCTCGAGACAGTTCAACACTGAAGCTTTCTTT,CASSSRQFNTEAFF
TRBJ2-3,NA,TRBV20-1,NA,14,TGCAGTGCTAGACTACCCCGGGGCACAGATACGCAGTATTTT,CSARLPRGTDTQYF
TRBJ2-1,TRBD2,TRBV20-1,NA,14,TGCAGTGGCCTCGCGACTAGCGGGGGTTTTGAGCAGTTCTTC,CSGLATSGGFEQFF
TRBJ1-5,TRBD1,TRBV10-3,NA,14,TGTGCCATCAAGTCCACAGGGGGAGGGCAGCCCCAGCATTTT,CAIKSTGGGQPQHF
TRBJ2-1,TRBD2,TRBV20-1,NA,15,TGCAGTGCTACCTCCCTAGCGGGAGGGTACAATGAGCAGTTCTTC,CSATSLAGGYNEQFF
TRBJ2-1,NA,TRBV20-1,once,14,TGCAGTGCTGACGGGACACTCAGGGGCAATGAGCAGTTCTTC,CSADGTLRGNEQFF
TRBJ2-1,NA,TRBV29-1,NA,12,TGCAGCGATGACGAGGGTTGGAATGAGCAGTTCTTC,CSDDEGWNEQFF
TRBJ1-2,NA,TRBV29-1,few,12,TGCAGCGTTGAGGGCAGCAACTATGGCTACACCTTC,CSVEGSNYGYTF
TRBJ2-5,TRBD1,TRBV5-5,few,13,TGTGCCAGCAGCTTTCAGGGGGATGAGACCCAGTACTTC,CASSFQGDETQYF
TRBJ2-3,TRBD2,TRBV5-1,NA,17,TGCGCCAGCAGCGGAGTCCTTGGAGCGGGAGGTACAGATACGCAGTATTTT,CASSGVLGAGGTDTQYF
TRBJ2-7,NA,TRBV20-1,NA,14,TGCAGTGCTCGCCCGGAAGGGATCTCCTACGAGCAGTACTTC,CSARPEGISYEQYF
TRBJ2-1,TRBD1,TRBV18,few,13,TGTGCCAGCTCTCAACAGGGGTACAATGAGCAGTTCTTC,CASSQQGYNEQFF
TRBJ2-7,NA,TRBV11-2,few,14,TGTGCCAGCAGCTCAGGGAGATGGCTCGGCGAGCAGTACTTC,CASSSGRWLGEQYF
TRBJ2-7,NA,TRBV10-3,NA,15,TGTGCCATCAGGGGGGCAGGGCCCCGCTCCTACGAGCAGTACTTC,CAIRGAGPRSYEQYF
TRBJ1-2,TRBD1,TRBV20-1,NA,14,TGCAGTGCATTTTTGAGGGGGCGCAGGTATGGCTACACCTTC,CSAFLRGRRYGYTF
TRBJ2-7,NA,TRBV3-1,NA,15,TGTGCCAGCAGCCAAGTCGCGGGACCCGCCTACGAGCAGTACTTC,CASSQVAGPAYEQYF
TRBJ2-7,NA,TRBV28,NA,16,TGTGCCAGCAGTTCGGCCCTGCCCAGTAGGGGCGCCGAGCAGTACTTC,CASSSALPSRGAEQYF
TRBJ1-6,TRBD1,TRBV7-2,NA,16,TGTGCCAGCAGTTTCACAGGACAGGGGAATAATTCACCCCTCCACTTT,CASSFTGQGNNSPLHF
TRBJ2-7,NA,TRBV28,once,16,TGTGCCAGCAGTCTCAACCCATCGGGAAGACCCGACGAGCAGTACTTC,CASSLNPSGRPDEQYF
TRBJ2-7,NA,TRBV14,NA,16,TGTGCCAGCAGCCAGTTCAGGTACGGGAGTGGATACGAGCAGTACTTC,CASSQFRYGSGYEQYF
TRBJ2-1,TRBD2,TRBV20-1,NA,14,TGCAGTGCCCTGGCGGGAGGGAGGAACAATGAGCAGTTCTTC,CSALAGGRNNEQFF
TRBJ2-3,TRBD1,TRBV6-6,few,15,TGTGCCAGCAGTTACCAGACAGGGGGTATTGATACGCAGTATTTT,CASSYQTGGIDTQYF
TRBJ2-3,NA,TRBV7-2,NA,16,TGTGCCAGCAGCTTAGACGGCGGGCCCGGGGTGGATACGCAGTATTTT,CASSLDGGPGVDTQYF
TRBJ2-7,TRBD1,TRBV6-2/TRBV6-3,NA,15,TGTGCCAGCAGTTACGCCGGACAGGGTAAGAATGAGCAGTACTTC,CASSYAGQGKNEQYF
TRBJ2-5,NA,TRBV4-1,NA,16,TGCGCCAGCAGCCAGAGGGGGGGAGTATACGGGGAGACCCAGTACTTC,CASSQRGGVYGETQYF
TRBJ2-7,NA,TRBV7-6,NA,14,TGTGCCAGCAGCTTTCCGGCGGTCTCCTACGAGCAGTACTTC,CASSFPAVSYEQYF
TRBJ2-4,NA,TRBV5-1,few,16,TGCGCCAGCAGCTTGGTCTGGGGCCTAGCCAAAAACATTCAGTACTTC,CASSLVWGLAKNIQYF
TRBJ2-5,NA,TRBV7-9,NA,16,TGTGCCAGCAGCCGACGGGGCGGGACAGTTGAAGAGACCCAGTACTTC,CASSRRGGTVEETQYF
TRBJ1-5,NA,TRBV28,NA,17,TGTGCCAGCAGTTTAAGTAGGGGGGCTTATAGCAATCAGCCCCAGCATTTT,CASSLSRGAYSNQPQHF
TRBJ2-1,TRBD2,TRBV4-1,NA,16,TGCGCCAGCAGCCAAGTGCCTAGCGGGAGTTCGAATGAGCAGTTCTTC,CASSQVPSGSSNEQFF
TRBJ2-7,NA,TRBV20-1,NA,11,TGCAGTGCTGCGGACGCCTACGAGCAGTACTTC,CSAADAYEQYF
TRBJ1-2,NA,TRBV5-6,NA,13,TGTGCCAGCAGCGTGGACCAGCGCTATGGCTACACCTTC,CASSVDQRYGYTF
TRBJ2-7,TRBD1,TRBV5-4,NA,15,TGTGCCAGCAGCTTATATGACAGGGCCGACTACGAGCAGTACTTC,CASSLYDRADYEQYF
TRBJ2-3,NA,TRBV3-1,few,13,TGTGCCAGCAGCCAAAGCTCCTATCAAGCACGGTATTTT,CASSQSSYQARYF
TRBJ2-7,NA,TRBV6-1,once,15,TGTGCCAGCAGTGACCGAAGGGTACCGGGGGACGAGCAGTACTTC,CASSDRRVPGDEQYF
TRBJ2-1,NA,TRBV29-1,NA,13,TGCAGCGCCAACTTTTGGGGGGCGGATGAGCAGTTCTTC,CSANFWGADEQFF
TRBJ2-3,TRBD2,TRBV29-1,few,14,TGCAGCGGGACCCTAGCGGGAGGGCCTGATACGCAGTATTTT,CSGTLAGGPDTQYF
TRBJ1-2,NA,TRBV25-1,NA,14,TGTGCCAGCAGTGAACACAGGGATTCGGGTGGCTACACCTTC,CASSEHRDSGGYTF
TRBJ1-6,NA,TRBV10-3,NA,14,TGTGCCATCAGTGTAAGAGAGGGCGATTCACCCCCCCACTTT,CAISVREGDSPPHF
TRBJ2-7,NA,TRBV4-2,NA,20,TGTGCCAGCAGCCAAGACAAGGGACGAGGGAGCGCCCCCCTAACCTACGAGCAGTACTTC,CASSQDKGRGSAPLTYEQYF
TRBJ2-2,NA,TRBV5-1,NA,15,TGCGCCAGCAGAGGAGCAACGAGAGGCACCGGGGAGCTGTTTTTT,CASRGATRGTGELFF
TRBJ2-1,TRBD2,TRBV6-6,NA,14,TGTGCCAGCAGGAGGGGACTACTGGACAATGAGCAGTTCTTC,CASRRGLLDNEQFF
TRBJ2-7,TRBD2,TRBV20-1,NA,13,TGCAGTGCGCGACTAGCGGGAATGTACGAGCAGTACTTC,CSARLAGMYEQYF
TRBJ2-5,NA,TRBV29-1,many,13,TGCAGCGTTGAAGTGGGGGGAAAAGAGACCCAGTACTTC,CSVEVGGKETQYF
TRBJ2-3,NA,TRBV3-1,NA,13,TGTGCCAGCGGCCAAGGGGCAGACAATACGCAGTATTTT,CASGQGADNTQYF
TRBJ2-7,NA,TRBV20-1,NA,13,TGCAGTGCTAGTGGGGACACCCTCGGTGAGCAGTACTTC,CSASGDTLGEQYF
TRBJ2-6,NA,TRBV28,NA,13,TGTGCCAGCCGGATCTCTAGGGCCAACGTCCTGACTTTC,CASRISRANVLTF
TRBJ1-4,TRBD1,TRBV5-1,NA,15,TGCGCCAGCAGCTTCTCCAGGGGGGGAAATGAAAAACTGTTTTTT,CASSFSRGGNEKLFF
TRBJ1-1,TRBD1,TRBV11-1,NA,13,TGTGCCAGCAGCTTATTGGGACAGGGGGCAGCTTTCTTT,CASSLLGQGAAFF